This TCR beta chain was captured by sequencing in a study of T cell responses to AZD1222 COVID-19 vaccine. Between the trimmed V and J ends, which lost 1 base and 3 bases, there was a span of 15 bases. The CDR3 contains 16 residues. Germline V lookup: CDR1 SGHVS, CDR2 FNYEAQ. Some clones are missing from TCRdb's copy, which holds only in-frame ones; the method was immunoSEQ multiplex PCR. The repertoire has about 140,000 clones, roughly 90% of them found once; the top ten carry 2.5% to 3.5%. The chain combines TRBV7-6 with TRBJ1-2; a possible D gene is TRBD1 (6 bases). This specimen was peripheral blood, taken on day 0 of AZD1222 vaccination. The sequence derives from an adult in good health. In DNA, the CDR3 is TGTGCCAGCAGCTTAGAGCCCCAGGGGTCGGACTATGGCTACACCTTC. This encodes CASSLEPQGSDYGYTF.